The 22 T cell receptor beta chains reported below all come from one sample, sequenced in a study of cytomegalovirus exposure and HLA in healthy donors. TCRdb's table, derived via immunoSEQ multiplex PCR, lists solely in-frame clones and lacks some. The data hold roughly 180,000 clones, with roughly 86% observed a single time. Sample: PBMCs. These receptors were collected from a man aged 25-45 years in good health and CMV-seropositive.

Worth noting for this clone: A junction boundary mismatches the germline segment, possibly from a read error. The chain employs TRBV7-7 and TRBJ2-2; TRBD2 might be the D (5 bases). Germline V gives CDR1 SSHAT, CDR2 FNYEAQ (reference sequence). The CDR3 is 15 amino acids. This chain's CDR3 is CASSLALGVTGELFF. Written as DNA, the CDR3 is TGTGCTAGCAGCTTAGCGCTTGGAGTGACCGGGGAGCTGTTTTTT.

The sample holds one count of this clone. In DNA, the CDR3 is TGTGCCAGCAGCCAGGCCTTAGGGAGCGGCTCCTACGAGCAGTACTTC. As protein: CASSQALGSGSYEQYF. V gene TRBV4-2 combines with J gene TRBJ2-7; TRBD2 is a possible D gene (5 bases). Per germline, CDR1 LGHNA and CDR2 YNFKEQ. The germline V and J ends were trimmed by 3 bases and 0 bases, with 15 bases remaining between them. The length of the CDR3 is 16 residues.

This clone was found once. The chain recombines TRBV25-1 with TRBJ2-1, with a possible D match to TRBD1 (5 bases). Trimming took off 4 bases at V and 3 bases at J, with 7 bases between the two ends. The CDR3 consists of 13 residues. The V gene's germline CDR1 is MGHDK and CDR2 SYGVNS. CDR3 loop: CASSGGYYNEQFF. CDR3 nucleotide sequence: TGTGCCAGCAGTGGGGGCTACTACAATGAGCAGTTCTTC.

This clone was observed once. V and J are TRBV6-6 and TRBJ1-1; maybe TRBD1 (5 bases). The germline gives CDR1 MNHNY, CDR2 SVGAGI (reference sequence). V was pared by 0 bases and J by 4 bases, with 12 bases between. The CDR3 runs to 15 residues. The CDR3 region is CASSYSGQVVTEAFF. The CDR3 DNA is TGTGCCAGCAGTTACTCGGGGCAGGTGGTCACTGAAGCTTTCTTT.

This chain uses TRBV9 with TRBJ2-3; tentatively, D is TRBD1 (6 bases). V lost 2 bases and J lost 0, with 13 bases in between. The germline V gene has CDR1 SGDLS and CDR2 YYNGEE. The length of the CDR3 is 16 residues. CDR3 in DNA: TGTGCCAGCAGCGTCCCGACAGGAACTAGCACAGATACGCAGTATTTT. The encoded protein is CASSVPTGTSTDTQYF.

V and J are TRBV5-1 and TRBJ1-3, with TRBD1 as a possible D gene (5 bases). V lost 0 bases and J lost 0, with 10 bases in between. Germline V gene data show CDR1 as SGHRS and CDR2 as YFSETQ. The length of the CDR3 is 16 residues. DNA of the CDR3: TGCGCCAGCAGCTTGGGACAGCCAACCTCTGGAAACACCATATATTTT. Its translation is CASSLGQPTSGNTIYF. The complete variable domain, with remaining parts taken from reference TRBV5-1 and TRBJ1-3, reads KAGVTQTPRYLIKTRGQQVTLSCSPISGHRSVSWYQQTPGQGLQFLFEYFSETQRNKGNFPGRFSGRQFSNSRSEMNVSTLELGDSALYLCASSLGQPTSGNTIYFGEGSWLTVV.

This clone was counted between two and nine times. V is TRBV9 and J is TRBJ2-7, with unresolved D. Trimming took off 0 bases at V and 4 bases at J, with 8 bases between the two ends. Germline V lookup: CDR1 SGDLS, CDR2 YYNGEE. This CDR3 contains 13 residues. The CDR3 here is CASSVAGEYEQYF. DNA for the CDR3: TGTGCCAGCAGCGTAGCTGGGGAATACGAGCAGTACTTC.

The chain uses TRBV11-2 and TRBJ2-7, with D possibly being TRBD2 (5 bases). Trimming cost V 5 bases and J 2 bases, with 19 bases left between them. Germline-derived CDR1 and CDR2 are SGHAT and FQNNGV. This CDR3 contains 16 residues. The CDR3 DNA reads as TGTGCCAGCAGCCGCAGCCGGTCGGGGTCCCCCTACGAGCAGTACTTC. Its translation: CASSRSRSGSPYEQYF.

The chain couples TRBV7-2 to TRBJ2-7; TRBD2 agrees at 7 bases. Germline CDR1 is SGHTA and CDR2 is FQGNSA. The CDR3 has 15 amino acids. Trimming at V came to 7 bases and at J to 2 bases, leaving 11 bases not matched to a gene. The CDR3 region is CASTRTTSFPYEQYF. The DNA of the CDR3 is TGTGCCAGCACAAGAACGACTAGCTTCCCCTACGAGCAGTACTTC.

CDR3 loop: CASSAAGRTNYGYTF. CDR3 nucleotide sequence: TGTGCCAGCAGTGCCGCTGGACGTACTAACTATGGCTACACCTTC. The chain combines TRBV27 with TRBJ1-2, with D uncertain. CDR3 length: 15 amino acids. Germline values: CDR1 MNHEY, CDR2 SMNVEV (reference sequence). The germline V and J ends were trimmed by 5 bases and 0 bases, with 13 bases remaining between them.

V usage is TRBV6-5 and J usage is TRBJ2-1; 7 bases agree with TRBD2. CDR1 is MNHEY, CDR2 SVGAGI, per germline. Trimming took 4 bases from V and 5 from J; bases not matched to a gene: 8. The CDR3 length is 15 residues. The CDR3 nucleotides read TGTGCCAGCAGTTTGGGACTACCGAGCAACAATGAGCAGTTCTTC. Translating it yields CASSLGLPSNNEQFF.

In DNA, the CDR3 is TGTGCCAGCAGTGAGGACAGGGCTAGCGAAGGGGGCACTGAAGCTTTCTTT. This translates into CASSEDRASEGGTEAFF. The V call is TRBV2, the J call TRBJ1-1; 8 bases align to TRBD1. The ends lost 3 bases at V and 4 bases at J; junction bases unmatched: 13. The germline gives CDR1 SNHLY, CDR2 FYNNEI. This CDR3 has 17 amino acids. Full variable domain (remainder filled in from reference TRBV2 and TRBJ1-1): EPEVTQTPSHQVTQMGQEVILRCVPISNHLYFYWYRQILGQKVEFLVSFYNNEISEKSEIFDDQFSVERPDGSNFTLKIRSTKLEDSAMYFCASSEDRASEGGTEAFFGQGTRLTVV.

The chain couples TRBV18 to TRBJ2-5; D gene uncertain. Trimming took off 0 bases at V and 5 bases at J, with 7 bases between the two ends. Germline V gives CDR1 KGHSH, CDR2 LQKENI. The CDR3 length is 13 residues. CDR3 loop: CASSPPILETQYF. The CDR3 bases are TGTGCCAGCTCACCACCGATACTGGAGACCCAGTACTTC. The full variable domain, completed using reference TRBV18 and TRBJ2-5, is NAGVMQNPRHLVRRRGQEARLRCSPMKGHSHVYWYRQLPEEGLKFMVYLQKENIIDESGMPKERFSAEFPKEGPSILRIQQVVRGDSAAYFCASSPPILETQYFGPGTRLLVL.

The chain employs TRBV9 and TRBJ2-3; TRBD2 matches 9 bases. The CDR3 covers 16 residues. The V gene end was trimmed by 0 bases and the J gene end by 4 bases; junction bases not matched to a gene: 6. The germline CDR1 and CDR2 sequences are SGDLS and YYNGEE. The CDR3 loop reads CASSVAGTSYSDTQYF. Written as DNA, the CDR3 is TGTGCCAGCAGCGTAGCCGGGACTAGCTATTCAGATACGCAGTATTTT.

This clone was seen only once. The chain uses TRBV7-3 and TRBJ2-1; 8 bases map to TRBD2. Germline CDR1 reads SGHTA; CDR2 reads FQGTGA. The CDR3 runs 17 residues. The J segment lost 0 bases and the V segment lost 5 bases, leaving 9 bases of the junction unmatched. The DNA of the CDR3 is TGTGCCAGCAGCCTACGTTTCGGGAGGGGCTCCTACAATGAGCAGTTCTTC. Translation gives CASSLRFGRGSYNEQFF. The entire variable domain, with the rest obtained from reference TRBV7-3 and TRBJ2-1, is as follows: GAGVSQTPSNKVTEKGKYVELRCDPISGHTALYWYRQSLGQGPEFLIYFQGTGAADDSGLPNDRFFAVRPEGSVSTLKIQRTERGDSAVYLCASSLRFGRGSYNEQFFGPGTRLTVL.

The rearrangement links TRBV2 to TRBJ1-3, with D possibly matching TRBD1 (5 bases). Deletions cut 4 bases from V and 4 bases from J, with 17 bases between. Germline V lookup: CDR1 SNHLY, CDR2 FYNNEI. The length of the CDR3 is 16 residues. The CDR3 reads CASSGVRDFTGNTIYF. The CDR3 coding sequence is TGTGCCAGCAGTGGGGTTCGGGACTTCACCGGAAACACCATATATTTT. The whole variable domain, filled in from reference TRBV2 and TRBJ1-3, reads EPEVTQTPSHQVTQMGQEVILRCVPISNHLYFYWYRQILGQKVEFLVSFYNNEISEKSEIFDDQFSVERPDGSNFTLKIRSTKLEDSAMYFCASSGVRDFTGNTIYFGEGSWLTVV.

This rearrangement joins TRBV9 to TRBJ2-3, with 8 bases lining up with TRBD2. This CDR3 spans 16 amino acids. Germline assignment: CDR1 SGDLS and CDR2 YYNGEE. The V segment lost 0 bases and the J segment 5 bases; nucleotides outside the gene matches: 8. DNA for the CDR3: TGTGCCAGCAGCGTAGTACCGAGCGGGAGAGGAGATACGCAGTATTTT. Residues: CASSVVPSGRGDTQYF.

The chain joins TRBV11-3 to TRBJ2-5; 7 bases match TRBD1. V lost 1 base, J lost 3 bases, and 5 bases stayed unmatched. There are 15 residues in the CDR3. The germline CDR1 and CDR2 sequences are SGHNT and YENEEA. The CDR3 coding sequence is TGTGCCAGCAGCTTAGGAAGACAGGGAAAAGAGACCCAGTACTTC. The encoded protein is CASSLGRQGKETQYF.

The chain links TRBV5-6 to TRBJ1-3; unclear D gene. From germline, CDR1 is SGHDT and CDR2 YYEEEE. V was cut by 4 bases and J by 0 bases, with 14 bases left in between. The CDR3 sequence is 16 residues long. CDR3 bases: TGTGCCAGCAGCCCACTAGAATCGCGCTCTGGAAACACCATATATTTT. It specifies CASSPLESRSGNTIYF.

The chain employs TRBV5-1 and TRBJ1-3; the D gene is possibly TRBD1 (5 bases). V lost 4 bases and J lost 2, with 16 bases in between. This CDR3 comprises 16 residues. Germline lookup yields CDR1 SGHRS and CDR2 YFSETQ. In nucleotides, the CDR3 is TGCGCCAGCAGCCCGACCTTCCAGGGAACTGGAAACACCATATATTTT. It yields the protein CASSPTFQGTGNTIYF.

This chain joins TRBV25-1 and TRBJ2-7, with 9 bases aligning to TRBD1. CDR3 size: 16 residues. Losses at the gene ends were 4 bases for V and 6 bases for J; bases not matched to a gene: 13. Germline loops: CDR1 MGHDK, CDR2 SYGVNS. The CDR3 sequence: CASSVHPGQGNPEQYF. DNA of the CDR3: TGTGCCAGCAGTGTTCATCCGGGACAGGGAAATCCCGAGCAGTACTTC.

The chain combines TRBV7-8 with TRBJ1-2; D is unclear. CDR1 is SGHVS and CDR2 is FQNEAQ in the germline V gene. This CDR3 has 12 residues. With 1 base removed from V and 7 bases from J, the gap between germline ends came to 7 bases. This CDR3 reads CASSLDALGYTF. The CDR3 nucleotides are TGTGCCAGCAGCTTAGACGCGCTTGGCTACACCTTC.